The 25 T cell receptor beta chains listed next were all sequenced from one sample in a study of beta chain features in type 1 diabetes. Overall study results and limits: Type 1 diabetes patients had TCRB CDR3s that were shorter (moderately but significantly so) in all four CD4+ subsets.

Sequencing targeted expressed TCRB transcripts, as all isolated RNA had been reverse transcribed. The table came from immunoSEQ multiplex PCR; TCRdb's copy has only in-frame clones and leaves some out. Of 600,000 to 700,000 clones listed, roughly 13% are singletons. These TCRs are of unknown antigen specificity. Source material: naive CD4+ T cells from blood. Receptor source: a man in his late teens or twenties with type 1 diabetes.

This rearrangement joins TRBV27 to TRBJ2-4; TRBD1 matches 11 bases. Germline V gives CDR1 MNHEY, CDR2 SMNVEV (reference sequence). Germline trimming cut 4 bases from V and 6 bases from J; bases unmatched to any gene: 5. The CDR3 has 15 amino acids. The CDR3 coding sequence is TGTGCCAGCAGTTCAGGACAGGGGGCAGGAAACATTCAGTACTTC. Translating it yields CASSSGQGAGNIQYF.

This clone appeared a few times. The chain uses TRBV7-9 and TRBJ1-6; D is unresolved. The CDR3 sequence is 12 residues long. Germline V gene data show CDR1 as SEHNR and CDR2 as FQNEAQ (reference sequence). V was cut by 4 bases and J by 7 bases, with 5 bases left in between. The CDR3 DNA reads TGTGCCAGCAGCTCTGTGAATTCACCCCTCCACTTT. This codes for CASSSVNSPLHF. The full variable domain, its missing parts supplied by reference TRBV7-9 and TRBJ1-6, is DTGVSQNPRHKITKRGQNVTFRCDPISEHNRLYWYRQTLGQGPEFLTYFQNEAQLEKSRLLSDRFSAERPKGSFSTLEIQRTEQGDSAMYLCASSSVNSPLHFGNGTRLTVT.

This clone was observed a few times. V usage is TRBV4-1 and J usage is TRBJ2-1, with D hard to call. The V end was cut by 4 bases, the J end by 4 bases, with 11 bases between. CDR3 length: 14 amino acids. CDR1 and CDR2 from the germline V gene are MGHRA and YSYEKL. DNA of the CDR3: TGCGCCAGCAGCCTAGAGCGTTTATACAATGAGCAGTTCTTC. Its protein is CASSLERLYNEQFF.

This chain joins TRBV19 and TRBJ1-2; D not certain. The germline gives CDR1 LNHDA, CDR2 SQIVND (reference sequence). Trimming stripped 2 bases from V and 13 bases from J, with 14 bases between. This CDR3 comprises 12 residues. The CDR3 loop reads CASSILASPATF. CDR3 nucleotides: TGTGCCAGTAGTATATTGGCCAGCCCGGCCACCTTC.

This clone was seen more than once but under ten times. V and J are TRBV13 and TRBJ2-4; 10 bases fit TRBD1. Trimming removed 5 bases from V and 2 bases from J; junction bases left unmatched: 6. The CDR3 is 16 residues long. In germline, CDR1 is PRHDT, CDR2 FYEKMQ (reference sequence). The chain's CDR3 is CASSPGTGDPKNIQYF. CDR3 coding DNA: TGTGCCAGCAGCCCCGGGACAGGGGATCCCAAAAACATTCAGTACTTC. Full variable domain (outside the CDR3, taken from reference TRBV13 and TRBJ2-4): AAGVIQSPRHLIKEKRETATLKCYPIPRHDTVYWYQQGPGQDPQFLISFYEKMQSDKGSIPDRFSAQQFSDYHSELNMSSLELGDSALYFCASSPGTGDPKNIQYFGAGTRLSVL.

CDR3 sequence (DNA): TGTGCCAGCAGTCAATCTGGGCGAAACTATGGCTACACCTTC. Its protein is CASSQSGRNYGYTF. The V and J genes are TRBV7-9 and TRBJ1-2; D gene uncertain. CDR1 and CDR2 from the germline V gene are SEHNR and FQNEAQ (reference sequence). This CDR3 is 14 amino acids long. The V gene lost 6 bases and the J gene lost 2 bases, with 13 bases spanning the gap.

In this sample, this clone turned up a few times. The V call is TRBV10-3, the J call TRBJ1-1, with TRBD1 as a possible D gene (5 bases). CDR3 size: 16 residues. V was shortened by 3 bases and J by 7 bases, with 21 bases between the two germline ends. Germline CDR1 reads ENHRY; CDR2 reads SYGVKD. The CDR3 DNA reads as TGTGCCATCAGTGATAAGCAGGGCGCCCTAGAAGGTGAAGCTTTCTTT. Translating it yields CAISDKQGALEGEAFF.

This clone was seen only a few times. The chain links TRBV10-3 to TRBJ2-5, with 7 bases lining up with TRBD2. J lost 4 bases, V lost 11 bases, and 10 bases had no gene match. The CDR3 is 13 residues long. Germline values: CDR1 ENHRY, CDR2 SYGVKD. CDR3 bases: TGTGCCTCCCTGAGCGGGGCGACAGAGACCCAGTACTTC. This translates into CASLSGATETQYF.

This clone was counted only a few times. This chain connects TRBV29-1 to TRBJ1-2; D might be TRBD1 (5 bases). Germline V gives CDR1 SQVTM, CDR2 ANQGSEA. The V end lost 4 bases, the J end lost 7 bases, and 16 bases lay between the germline ends. This CDR3 has 13 residues. DNA for the CDR3: TGCAGCGTTGTTCTAACGGGGGTCTCTGGCTACACCTTC. Translating it yields CSVVLTGVSGYTF.

The chain joins TRBV19 to TRBJ2-5, with D tentatively TRBD1 (7 bases). The CDR3 has 16 residues. V lost 0 bases, J lost 5 bases, and 16 bases lay in between. Looked up from germline, CDR1 is LNHDA and CDR2 is SQIVND (reference sequence). In DNA, the CDR3 is TGTGCCAGTAGTATAGAGGCGGGAACAGGGGCCGAGACCCAGTACTTC. Encoded protein: CASSIEAGTGAETQYF.

The chain employs TRBV7-9 and TRBJ1-6; D might be TRBD1 (6 bases). Germline-derived CDR1 and CDR2 are SEHNR and FQNEAQ (reference sequence). V lost 3 bases to trimming and J lost 0 bases, with 9 bases between them. CDR3 length: 16 residues. The CDR3 sequence: CASSLDSFSYNSPLHF. CDR3 coding DNA: TGTGCCAGCAGCTTGGACAGCTTCTCCTATAATTCACCCCTCCACTTT.

This clone has a handful of counts. The chain links TRBV7-9 to TRBJ2-7; 7 bases are a match to TRBD2. Germline loops: CDR1 SEHNR, CDR2 FQNEAQ (reference sequence). V lost 5 bases to trimming and J lost 5 bases; unmatched junction nucleotides: 12. CDR3 length: 15 residues. CDR3 amino acids: CASSLYREVAHEQYF. The CDR3, as DNA: TGTGCCAGCAGCCTATACCGGGAGGTGGCCCACGAGCAGTACTTC.

This clone showed up just a few times. One end of the junction is discordant with germline, which a read error may explain. The rearrangement links TRBV6-4 to TRBJ2-7, with TRBD1 as a possible D gene (6 bases). The CDR3 runs to 10 residues. Germline V lookup: CDR1 MRHNA, CDR2 SNTAGT. In DNA form, the CDR3 reads TGTGCCAGCAGTGGGGGGACAAGGGACTTC. This codes for CASSGGTRDF.

This chain links TRBV7-6 with TRBJ1-2, with 8 bases aligning to TRBD1. The CDR3 contains 15 residues. CDR1 is SGHVS and CDR2 is FNYEAQ in the germline V gene. Trimming took 2 bases from V and 8 from J; bases not matched to a gene: 10. Here the CDR3 DNA reads TGTGCCAGCAGCTTATACCAGGGGGCGGGCGACGGCTACACCTTC. Translation gives CASSLYQGAGDGYTF.

J is TRBJ2-7 and V is TRBV11-2; no firm D call. V was pared by 2 bases and J by 5 bases, with 16 bases between. The CDR3 loop spans 15 amino acids. Per germline, CDR1 SGHAT and CDR2 FQNNGV. The CDR3 reads CASSLITGAQDEQYF. In DNA form, the CDR3 reads TGTGCCAGCAGCTTAATTACGGGTGCCCAAGACGAGCAGTACTTC.

Concerning this clone itself: The sample carries other DNA sequences with the same CDR3. The chain combines TRBV4-1 with TRBJ1-4; 8 bases fit TRBD1. CDR1 is MGHRA and CDR2 is YSYEKL in the germline V gene. This CDR3 region has 14 residues. V lost 4 bases, J lost 2 bases, and 0 bases stayed unmatched. CDR3 DNA: TGCGCCAGCAGCCGGACAGGGACTAATGAAAAACTGTTTTTT. It translates to CASSRTGTNEKLFF.

The chain combines TRBV14 with TRBJ1-1; possible D gene TRBD1, 5 bases. The CDR3 runs 13 residues. Germline assignment: CDR1 SGHDN and CDR2 FVKESK. Trimming shortened V by 5 bases and J by 1 base, and 8 bases separated the two germline ends. DNA for the CDR3: TGTGCCAGCAGCTCTGGGGGGAACACTGAAGCTTTCTTT. Translated: CASSSGGNTEAFF. Full variable domain (rest looked up from reference TRBV14 and TRBJ1-1): EAGVTQFPSHSVIEKGQTVTLRCDPISGHDNLYWYRRVMGKEIKFLLHFVKESKQDESGMPNNRFLAERTGGTYSTLKVQPAELEDSGVYFCASSSGGNTEAFFGQGTRLTVV.

This clone came up a few times. The CDR3 region is CASRLSAGPTDTQYF. Written as DNA, the CDR3 is TGTGCCAGCAGACTAAGCGCGGGACCCACAGATACGCAGTATTTT. This sequence joins TRBV28 and TRBJ2-3; perhaps TRBD2 as D (6 bases). From germline, CDR1 is MDHEN and CDR2 SYDVKM. Between the trimmed V and J ends, which lost 6 bases and 2 bases, there was a span of 15 bases. This CDR3 comprises 15 residues.

The V call is TRBV9, the J call TRBJ2-3, with TRBD1 matching over 9 bases. The CDR3 has 19 amino acids. The V segment lost 2 bases and the J segment 0 bases; nucleotides outside the gene matches: 13. Germline CDR1 is SGDLS and CDR2 is YYNGEE. The CDR3 region is CASSVLPGQGSSSTDTQYF. CDR3 nucleotides: TGTGCCAGCAGCGTCCTCCCGGGACAGGGTTCCTCTAGCACAGATACGCAGTATTTT.

This clone was seen more than once but under ten times. The chain uses TRBV5-4 and TRBJ1-4, with 7 bases that match TRBD1. Trimming cost V 4 bases and J 3 bases; bases outside gene matches: 9. The CDR3 consists of 16 residues. Germline CDR1 and CDR2: SGHNT and YYREEE (reference sequence). Here the CDR3 DNA reads TGTGCCAGCAGCCAAAAGACCGGACAGGCTAATGAAAAACTGTTTTTT. Amino acid sequence: CASSQKTGQANEKLFF.

This clone was seen more than once but under ten times. The rearrangement joins TRBV10-3 to TRBJ2-1, with D uncertain. The V end lost 5 bases, the J end lost 1 base, and 3 bases lay between the germline ends. This CDR3 spans 12 amino acids. Germline V gene sequence: CDR1 ENHRY, CDR2 SYGVKD. The CDR3 region is CAISHSYNEQFF. The CDR3 DNA follows: TGTGCCATCAGTCATTCCTACAATGAGCAGTTCTTC.

CDR3 sequence (DNA): TGTGCCAGCAGTTTAGGGGAAGAGCAGTTCTTC. This encodes CASSLGEEQFF. The rearrangement joins TRBV5-4 to TRBJ2-1, with a weak D call TRBD1 (5 bases). The germline V gene encodes CDR1 SGHNT and CDR2 YYREEE (reference sequence). Trimming took off 5 bases at V and 10 bases at J, with 10 bases between the two ends. The CDR3 covers 11 residues.

The chain has TRBV2 and TRBJ1-2; D remains unclear. Germline assignment: CDR1 SNHLY and CDR2 FYNNEI. Trimming took off 6 bases at V and 4 bases at J, with 15 bases between the two ends. CDR3 length: 14 amino acids. CDR3 coding DNA: TGTGCCAGCAGCGTACAGACAACGGCCTATGGCTACACCTTC. It specifies CASSVQTTAYGYTF. Full variable domain (outside the CDR3, taken from reference TRBV2 and TRBJ1-2): EPEVTQTPSHQVTQMGQEVILRCVPISNHLYFYWYRQILGQKVEFLVSFYNNEISEKSEIFDDQFSVERPDGSNFTLKIRSTKLEDSAMYFCASSVQTTAYGYTFGSGTRLTVV.

V gene TRBV10-3 combines with J gene TRBJ2-3; D is uncertain. This CDR3 spans 13 amino acids. Germline V gene sequence: CDR1 ENHRY, CDR2 SYGVKD. Trimming took off 6 bases at V and 0 bases at J, with 7 bases between the two ends. CDR3: CAISPESTDTQYF. In DNA, the CDR3 is TGTGCCATCAGCCCAGAAAGCACAGATACGCAGTATTTT.

This clone has a handful of counts. The rearrangement links TRBV10-2 to TRBJ1-6; D gene unclear. Germline CDR1 is WSHSY and CDR2 is SAAADI. V was cut by 3 bases and J by 10 bases, with 16 bases left in between. This CDR3 comprises 15 residues. CDR3 in amino acids: CASSDKGSAGSPLHF. Here the CDR3 DNA reads TGCGCCAGCAGTGATAAGGGCTCCGCGGGGTCACCCCTCCACTTT.